What follows describes a single TCR beta chain. These data come from a study of OX40 agonist ivuxolimab in advanced cancers. Assay: immunoSEQ multiplex PCR; the TCRdb copy retains only in-frame clones and omits some. This table has approximately 69,000 clones, about 94% appearing once. The V and J ends lost 3 bases and 3 bases, in that order; junction bases with no gene match: 5. The CDR3 loop spans 15 amino acids. Germline CDR1 and CDR2: SGDLS and YYNGEE. Sequenced material: CD4+ or CD8+ T cells sorted from blood, taken in a trial of the OX40 agonist ivuxolimab. The chain uses TRBV9 and TRBJ1-4; 7 bases line up with TRBD1. This TCR was recovered from an adult with an advanced solid tumor such as melanoma, head and neck, liver or kidney cancer. In nucleotides, the CDR3 is TGTGCCAGCAGCGGGGACAGTTCTTCTAATGAAAAACTGTTTTTT. Its protein product is CASSGDSSSNEKLFF.